These 12 T cell receptor beta chains were sequenced from one sample in a study of PD-L1 blockade in urothelial cancer. The time point denotes: pretreatment peripheral blood. Method: immunoSEQ multiplex PCR; TCRdb's copy keeps in-frame clones and lacks some. Of 55,000 to 75,000 clones in the sample, over 75% were seen once. Sample: PBMCs, taken around atezolizumab (anti-PD-L1) treatment. The receptors were gathered from a man between 65 and 79 years old with urothelial cancer.

Only one count was recorded for this clone. The rearrangement joins TRBV28 to TRBJ1-1; TRBD1 might be the D (5 bases). The CDR3 consists of 13 residues. Trimming took 5 bases from V and 12 from J, leaving 19 bases between them. CDR1 MDHEN and CDR2 SYDVKM come from the germline V gene. CDR3 nucleotides: TGTGCCAGCAGTCCGGGACTGAGCCTGGGGACTTTCTTT. Translating it yields CASSPGLSLGTFF.

Notes on this clone: Other DNA sequences within the sample encode an identical CDR3. The chain recombines TRBV9 with TRBJ2-1; D is undetermined. Germline CDR1 reads SGDLS; CDR2 reads YYNGEE. The CDR3 extends over 11 amino acids. V was trimmed by 0 bases and J by 9 bases, leaving 4 bases between them. CDR3 sequence: CASSVGREQFF. DNA of the CDR3: TGTGCCAGCAGCGTAGGTCGTGAGCAGTTCTTC.

The V call is TRBV18, the J call TRBJ1-5; D is unclear. Germline V gives CDR1 KGHSH, CDR2 LQKENI. CDR3 size: 16 residues. V was trimmed by 2 bases and J by 0 bases, leaving 11 bases between them. CDR3 region: CASSPAAGNSNQPQHF. The CDR3 DNA reads TGTGCCAGCTCACCAGCGGCCGGTAATAGCAATCAGCCCCAGCATTTT.

This clone was counted a few times. The V gene is TRBV4-3, the J gene TRBJ2-1, with 10 nucleotides matching TRBD2. V trimming: 0 bases; J trimming: 9 bases; junction bases outside the gene matches: 11. This CDR3 contains 17 residues. From germline, CDR1 is LGHNA and CDR2 YSLEER. As DNA, the CDR3 is TGCGCCAGCAGCCAAGAAAGGATGGGACTAGCGATGGTTGAGCAGTTCTTC. Amino acid sequence: CASSQERMGLAMVEQFF.

V gene TRBV19 combines with J gene TRBJ1-1; weak D call: TRBD1 (6 bases). The germline V gene has CDR1 LNHDA and CDR2 SQIVND (reference sequence). The CDR3 contains 13 residues. The V end was cut by 3 bases, the J end by 4 bases, with 9 bases between. CDR3 nucleotides: TGTGCCAGTAGTATTCAAGGGGGCACTGAAGCTTTCTTT. Translation: CASSIQGGTEAFF.

Written as DNA, the CDR3 is TGTGCCAGCAGCTCCCCAGGCGAGCAGTACTTC. Residues: CASSSPGEQYF. J is TRBJ2-7 and V is TRBV5-6, with D unclear. Germline CDR1 is SGHDT and CDR2 is YYEEEE. There are 11 residues in the CDR3. V shed 3 bases and J shed 6 bases, with 7 bases lying between them. Together with reference TRBV5-6 and TRBJ2-7, the CDR3 gives the full variable domain: DAGVTQSPTHLIKTRGQQVTLRCSPKSGHDTVSWYQQALGQGPQFIFQYYEEEERQRGNFPDRFSGHQFPNYSSELNVNALLLGDSALYLCASSSPGEQYFGPGTRLTVT.

The rearrangement joins TRBV5-1 to TRBJ2-7; 8 nucleotides match TRBD2. The V segment lost 4 bases and the J segment 6 bases; nucleotides outside the gene matches: 15. CDR3 length: 16 amino acids. Germline loops: CDR1 SGHRS, CDR2 YFSETQ. The CDR3 nucleotides are TGCGCCAGCAGCAAATCGGGGGGGACGAGAGGGTCCGAGCAGTACTTC. Its protein product is CASSKSGGTRGSEQYF.

This clone was counted many times. The rearrangement uses TRBV2 and TRBJ2-7; no definite D call. The germline CDR1 and CDR2 sequences are SNHLY and FYNNEI. This CDR3 is built from 13 residues. Trimming cost V 1 base and J 7 bases, with 11 bases left between them. CDR3 DNA: TGTGCCAGCAGTGAAGAATCAGAGGAGGAGCAGTACTTC. Protein: CASSEESEEEQYF.

The chain recombines TRBV5-8 with TRBJ1-1; no definite D call. Trimming left V 1 base short and J 5 bases short, with 9 bases between. The CDR3 sequence is 13 residues long. In germline, CDR1 is SGHTS, CDR2 YDEGEE. The CDR3 nucleotides are TGTGCCAGCAGCTTGTTCGCGGGGACTGAAGCTTTCTTT. This sequence encodes CASSLFAGTEAFF.

There are a few counts of this clone. The chain carries TRBV13 and TRBJ2-1; TRBD2 aligns across 9 bases. The trim removed 3 bases at V and 8 bases at J, leaving 8 bases unmatched. The CDR3 is 15 residues long. Germline CDR1 is PRHDT and CDR2 is FYEKMQ (reference sequence). The CDR3 region has the DNA TGTGCCAGCAGCTTTAGCGGGAGCTATGGGGATGAGCAGTTCTTC. It specifies CASSFSGSYGDEQFF.

This chain links TRBV5-1 with TRBJ1-5, with 7 bases fitting TRBD1. Germline V lookup: CDR1 SGHRS, CDR2 YFSETQ. CDR3 length equals 14 residues. The V segment lost 4 bases and the J segment 7 bases; nucleotides outside the gene matches: 8. The CDR3 spells CASSLTGADQPQHF. CDR3 coding DNA: TGCGCCAGCAGCCTAACAGGGGCGGACCAGCCCCAGCATTTT.

This clone came up a few times. This CDR3 is also generated by other DNA sequences in the sample. V and J are TRBV20-1 and TRBJ1-1; maybe TRBD1 (5 bases). Germline CDR1 DFQATT, CDR2 SNEGSKA (reference sequence). The ends were cut back, 1 base at V and 6 bases at J, with 6 bases in the middle. The CDR3 extends over 11 amino acids. The CDR3 protein is CSARGGPEAFF. Here the CDR3 DNA reads TGCAGTGCTAGAGGGGGCCCTGAAGCTTTCTTT.